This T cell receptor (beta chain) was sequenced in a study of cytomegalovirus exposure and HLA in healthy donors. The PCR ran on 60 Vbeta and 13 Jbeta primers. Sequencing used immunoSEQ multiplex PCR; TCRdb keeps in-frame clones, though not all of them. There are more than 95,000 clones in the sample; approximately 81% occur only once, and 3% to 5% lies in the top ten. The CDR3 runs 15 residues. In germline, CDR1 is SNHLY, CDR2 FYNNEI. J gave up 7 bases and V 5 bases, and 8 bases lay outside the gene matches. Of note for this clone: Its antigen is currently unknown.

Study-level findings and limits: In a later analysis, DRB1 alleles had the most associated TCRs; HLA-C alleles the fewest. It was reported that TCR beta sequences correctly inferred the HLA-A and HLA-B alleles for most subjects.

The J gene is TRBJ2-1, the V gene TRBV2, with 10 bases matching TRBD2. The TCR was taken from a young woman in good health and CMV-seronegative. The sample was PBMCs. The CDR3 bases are TGTGCCAGCAGTCGCCTAGCGGGAGCGGGTAATGAGCAGTTCTTC. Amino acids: CASSRLAGAGNEQFF.